This TCR beta chain was found in a study of T cells in Graves' hyperthyroidism and ophthalmopathy. Study-level points and caveats: In blood, most of the thyroid clonotypes expanded above 0.001 were also present. Ophthalmopathy was distinguished from stable hyperthyroidism by 13 V-J signatures.

This clonotype was seen ten or more times. The antigen remains undetermined. Patients aged 18 to 65 had newly diagnosed hyperthyroidism of under 2 months' duration. Per germline, CDR1 PRHDT and CDR2 FYEKMQ (reference sequence). V gave up 5 bases and J gave up 1 base; unmatched junction bases: 7. The CDR3 totals 15 residues. Amplified TCR beta CDR3 regions came from RNA transcripts. TCR CDR3 regions were first amplified by RT-PCR with HTBI primers. MiXCR was run by TCRdb on the multiplex PCR reads, yielding one entry per CDR3 protein. Altogether 160,000 or so distinct CDR3 sequences are present, roughly 9.4% being singletons, with the ten largest covering 22%.

V usage is TRBV13 and J usage is TRBJ2-7; 8 nucleotides agree with TRBD1. Source material: blood. This receptor was obtained from a young woman with Graves' hyperthyroidism that later progressed to Graves' ophthalmopathy. The CDR3 sequence is CASSAFGTGSYEQYF. CDR3 in DNA: TGTGCCAGCAGCGCTTTCGGGACAGGATCCTACGAGCAGTACTTC.